The source of this TCR beta chain is a study of neoadjuvant nivolumab and ipilimumab in lung cancer. Notes on the study in general: Resected-tumor TCR richness correlated positively with pretherapy blood richness.

The repertoire was sequenced with immunoSEQ multiplex PCR; TCRdb's copy has only in-frame clones and lacks some. The table lists tens of thousands of clones, approximately 92% of them singletons. Germline V gives CDR1 SGHRS, CDR2 YFSETQ. Trimming cost V 3 bases and J 1 base; bases outside gene matches: 8. This CDR3 contains 16 residues. This clone was picked up one time. Its cognate antigen is unknown. This sequence joins TRBV5-1 and TRBJ2-5; TRBD1 aligns across 8 bases. The source of this sequence is an adult with non-small cell lung cancer. This specimen was peripheral blood, taken before neoadjuvant nivolumab, alone or with ipilimumab. The CDR3 spells CASSWTGTGLQETQYF. CDR3 sequence (DNA): TGCGCCAGCAGCTGGACCGGGACAGGACTCCAAGAGACCCAGTACTTC.